This T cell receptor (beta chain) stems from a study of blood T cell repertoires in COVID-19. After removal of 5 bases from V and 1 base from J, the junction contained 9 bases not matched to a gene. The CDR3 extends over 19 amino acids. The germline V gene has CDR1 SGHTA and CDR2 FQGNSA. TCRdb keeps only in-frame clones here, not all; method: immunoSEQ multiplex PCR. Altogether about 140,000 clones are present, about nine tenths being singletons, with the ten largest covering less than 4.5%. This sequence was found in a man aged 50-60 years who had recovered from COVID-19. The J gene is TRBJ2-3, the V gene TRBV7-2; TRBD2 agrees at 16 bases. The sample consisted of PBMCs or T cells enriched from blood (not recorded which). The CDR3 sequence is CASSLHSGTSGGGTDTQYF. CDR3 bases: TGTGCCAGCAGCCTACACTCCGGGACTAGCGGGGGGGGCACAGATACGCAGTATTTT.